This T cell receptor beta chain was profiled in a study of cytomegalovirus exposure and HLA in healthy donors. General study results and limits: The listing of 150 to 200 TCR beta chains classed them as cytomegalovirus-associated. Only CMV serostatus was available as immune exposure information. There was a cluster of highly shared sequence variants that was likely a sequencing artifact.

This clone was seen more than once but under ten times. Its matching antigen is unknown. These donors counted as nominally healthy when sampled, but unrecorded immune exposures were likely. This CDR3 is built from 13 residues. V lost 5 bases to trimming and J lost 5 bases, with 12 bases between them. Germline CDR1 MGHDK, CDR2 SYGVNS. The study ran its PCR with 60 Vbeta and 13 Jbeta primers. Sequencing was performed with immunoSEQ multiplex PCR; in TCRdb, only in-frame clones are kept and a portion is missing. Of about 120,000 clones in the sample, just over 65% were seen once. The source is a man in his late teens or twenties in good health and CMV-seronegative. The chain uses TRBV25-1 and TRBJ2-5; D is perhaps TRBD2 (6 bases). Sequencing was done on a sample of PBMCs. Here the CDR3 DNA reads TGTGCCAGCAGTCCGGCGGGAATGGAGACCCAGTACTTC. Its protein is CASSPAGMETQYF.